This is a list of T cell receptor beta chains from one sample in a study of blood T cell repertoires in COVID-19. Libraries were prepared by immunoSEQ multiplex PCR; TCRdb keeps only in-frame clonotypes and omits some of them. Of 140,000 to 150,000 clones in the sample, approximately 80% are singletons; the top ten hold over 10%. The sequencing sample was made of peripheral blood. Receptors originate from a man between 60 and 75 years old with active or convalescent COVID-19. Each CDR3 is given with its conserved first and last residue. Each record gives: D gene, V gene, clone size, J gene, CDR3 protein, CDR3 DNA. A D gene is named only where the DNA matches it firmly. Size is stated for part of the rows, as once, few or many counts, or as a class when the clone is expanded.

d_call: NA
v_call: TRBV6-6
clone_size: once
j_call: TRBJ1-3
cdr3_aa: CASTAPGRSGNTIYF
cdr3_nt: TGTGCCAGCACCGCCCCCGGCAGGTCTGGAAACACCATATATTTT

d_call: NA
v_call: TRBV6-5
clone_size: once
j_call: TRBJ2-4
cdr3_aa: CASSYSSQGKNIQYF
cdr3_nt: TGTGCCAGCAGTTACTCGAGCCAGGGGAAAAACATTCAGTACTTC

d_call: NA
v_call: TRBV7-9
clone_size: once
j_call: TRBJ1-1
cdr3_aa: CASSLIRAEAFF
cdr3_nt: TGTGCCAGCAGCTTAATTAGAGCTGAAGCTTTCTTT

d_call: TRBD2
v_call: TRBV20-1
clone_size: NA
j_call: TRBJ2-1
cdr3_aa: CSASSGKQFF
cdr3_nt: TGCAGTGCTTCTAGCGGAAAGCAGTTCTTC

d_call: TRBD2
v_call: TRBV7-6
clone_size: NA
j_call: TRBJ2-5
cdr3_aa: CASSGSGRAPQETQYF
cdr3_nt: TGTGCCAGCAGCGGAAGCGGGAGGGCCCCCCAAGAGACCCAGTACTTC

d_call: NA
v_call: TRBV12-3/TRBV12-4
clone_size: NA
j_call: TRBJ2-3
cdr3_aa: CASSLAGADTQYF
cdr3_nt: TGTGCCAGCAGTTTGGCGGGGGCGGATACGCAGTATTTT

d_call: TRBD1
v_call: TRBV3-1/TRBV3-2
clone_size: NA
j_call: TRBJ2-5
cdr3_aa: CASSLRGRGWETQYF
cdr3_nt: TGTGCCAGCAGCCTCCGTGGCAGGGGGTGGGAGACCCAGTACTTC

d_call: TRBD2
v_call: TRBV4-1
clone_size: NA
j_call: TRBJ2-3
cdr3_aa: CASSQEVGLAPADTQYF
cdr3_nt: TGCGCCAGCAGCCAAGAGGTGGGACTAGCGCCGGCAGATACGCAGTATTTT

d_call: NA
v_call: TRBV21-1
clone_size: NA
j_call: TRBJ2-7
cdr3_aa: CASSRRPGQAYEQYF
cdr3_nt: TGTGCCAGCAGTAGACGTCCGGGACAGGCCTACGAGCAGTACTTC

d_call: TRBD1
v_call: TRBV12-3/TRBV12-4
clone_size: NA
j_call: TRBJ1-1
cdr3_aa: CASKQGGSAEAFF
cdr3_nt: TGTGCCAGCAAACAGGGGGGCTCCGCTGAAGCTTTCTTT

d_call: NA
v_call: TRBV28
clone_size: NA
j_call: TRBJ1-1
cdr3_aa: CASSFIREISGAFF
cdr3_nt: TGTGCCAGCAGTTTCATCAGGGAAATTAGTGGGGCTTTCTTT

d_call: NA
v_call: TRBV3-1/TRBV3-2
clone_size: few
j_call: TRBJ1-3
cdr3_aa: CASSSDSGNTIYF
cdr3_nt: TGTGCCAGCAGCTCTGACAGTGGAAACACCATATATTTT

d_call: NA
v_call: TRBV7-2
clone_size: NA
j_call: TRBJ1-3
cdr3_aa: CASSFAGNSGNTIYF
cdr3_nt: TGTGCCAGCAGCTTTGCGGGAAACTCTGGAAACACCATATATTTT

d_call: TRBD1
v_call: TRBV18
clone_size: NA
j_call: TRBJ2-1
cdr3_aa: CASSPASPGQGHEQFF
cdr3_nt: TGTGCCAGCTCACCCGCATCCCCGGGACAGGGTCATGAGCAGTTCTTC

d_call: NA
v_call: TRBV18
clone_size: once
j_call: TRBJ2-2
cdr3_aa: CASSPLRSNTGELFF
cdr3_nt: TGTGCCAGCTCACCCCTTCGGTCGAACACCGGGGAGCTGTTTTTT

d_call: NA
v_call: TRBV19
clone_size: NA
j_call: TRBJ2-7
cdr3_aa: CASSIDYGEVMYF
cdr3_nt: TGTGCCAGTAGTATCGACTACGGGGAGGTGATGTACTTC

d_call: NA
v_call: TRBV2
clone_size: NA
j_call: TRBJ1-5
cdr3_aa: CASSVGEPQHF
cdr3_nt: TGTGCCAGCAGTGTTGGAGAGCCCCAGCATTTT